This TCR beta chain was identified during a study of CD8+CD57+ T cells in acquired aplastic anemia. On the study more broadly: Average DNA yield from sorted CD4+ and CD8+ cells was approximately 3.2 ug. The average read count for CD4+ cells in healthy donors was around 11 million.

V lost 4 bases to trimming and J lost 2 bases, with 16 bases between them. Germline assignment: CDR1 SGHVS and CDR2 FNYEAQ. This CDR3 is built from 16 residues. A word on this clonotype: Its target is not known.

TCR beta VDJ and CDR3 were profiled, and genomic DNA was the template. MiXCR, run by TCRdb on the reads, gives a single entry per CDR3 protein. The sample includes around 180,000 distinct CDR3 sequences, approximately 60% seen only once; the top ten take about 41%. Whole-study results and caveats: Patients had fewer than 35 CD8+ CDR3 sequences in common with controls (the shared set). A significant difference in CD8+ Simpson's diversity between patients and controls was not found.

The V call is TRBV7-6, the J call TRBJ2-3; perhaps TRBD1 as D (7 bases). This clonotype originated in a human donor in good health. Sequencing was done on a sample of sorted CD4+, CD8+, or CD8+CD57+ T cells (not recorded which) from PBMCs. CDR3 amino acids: CASSSGGGWDTDTQYF. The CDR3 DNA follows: TGTGCCAGCAGCTCAGGGGGAGGATGGGACACAGATACGCAGTATTTT.